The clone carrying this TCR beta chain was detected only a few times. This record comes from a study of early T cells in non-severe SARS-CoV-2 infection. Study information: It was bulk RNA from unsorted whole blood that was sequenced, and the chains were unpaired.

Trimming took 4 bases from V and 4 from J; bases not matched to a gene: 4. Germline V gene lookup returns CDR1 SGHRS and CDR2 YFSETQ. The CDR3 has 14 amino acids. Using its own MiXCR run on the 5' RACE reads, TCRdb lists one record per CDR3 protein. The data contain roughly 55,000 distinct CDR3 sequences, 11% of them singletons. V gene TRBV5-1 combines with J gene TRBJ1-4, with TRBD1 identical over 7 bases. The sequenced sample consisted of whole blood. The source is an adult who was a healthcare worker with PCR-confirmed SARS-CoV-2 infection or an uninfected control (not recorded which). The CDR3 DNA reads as TGCGCCAGCAGCACCGGGACAGTTAATGAAAAACTGTTTTTT. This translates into CASSTGTVNEKLFF.